This passage covers 11 T cell receptor beta chains from one sample sequenced in a study of blood T cell repertoires in COVID-19. Assay used: immunoSEQ multiplex PCR; TCRdb lists only in-frame clones, some missing. The data contain approximately 75,000 clones, around 82% of them singletons. The source material was peripheral blood. The receptors were gathered from a human donor in a cohort sampled during active COVID-19.

With regard to this clone: The same CDR3 is also encoded by other DNA sequences in this sample. This chain joins TRBV18 and TRBJ2-7; 7 nucleotides align to TRBD1. Germline V gives CDR1 KGHSH, CDR2 LQKENI. CDR3 size: 14 residues. Germline trimming cut 3 bases from V and 3 bases from J; bases unmatched to any gene: 5. CDR3 nucleotides: TGTGCCAGCTCACCCCTTTCAGGGGGCTACGAGCAGTACTTC. The encoded protein is CASSPLSGGYEQYF.

This rearrangement joins TRBV10-3 to TRBJ2-1; TRBD2 is a possible D gene (5 bases). The CDR3 totals 14 residues. CDR1 and CDR2 (germline): ENHRY, SYGVKD. V was cut by 4 bases and J by 9 bases, with 16 bases left in between. CDR3 coding DNA: TGTGCCATCAGTGTGGACTCTCGGATAGGTGAGCAGTTCTTC. It codes for CAISVDSRIGEQFF.

This clone was detected only once. The gene calls are TRBV12-3 or TRBV12-4 and TRBJ1-2; D uncertain. This CDR3 has 12 amino acids. V dropped 4 bases and J dropped 8 bases, with 11 bases sitting between them. CDR3 DNA sequence: TGTGCCAGCAGTTCGGGTCTTGTAGGCTACACCTTC. Amino acids: CASSSGLVGYTF.

V gene TRBV5-1 combines with J gene TRBJ1-4; D might be TRBD1 (6 bases). Germline lookup yields CDR1 SGHRS and CDR2 YFSETQ. Trimming took off 3 bases at V and 8 bases at J, with 14 bases between the two ends. The CDR3 consists of 14 residues. The CDR3 DNA reads as TGCGCCAGCAGCTATCAGGGGATCGACGAAAAACTGTTTTTT. Translating gives CASSYQGIDEKLFF.

The V gene is TRBV19, the J gene TRBJ2-3; possible D gene TRBD1, 5 bases. Germline lookup yields CDR1 LNHDA and CDR2 SQIVND (reference sequence). CDR3 length: 14 residues. V lost 3 bases and J 5 bases, leaving 12 bases between the germline ends. This CDR3 is CASSIPIQVDTQYF. The CDR3 DNA reads TGTGCCAGTAGTATTCCTATACAGGTAGATACGCAGTATTTT.

This rearrangement joins TRBV11-3 to TRBJ2-3, with a tentative D call TRBD1 (6 bases). The germline CDR1 and CDR2 sequences are SGHNT and YENEEA. This CDR3 spans 14 amino acids. V was shortened by 2 bases and J by 6 bases, with 12 bases between the two germline ends. CDR3 residues: CASSLWGQGDTQYF. Here the CDR3 DNA reads TGTGCCAGCAGCTTATGGGGGCAGGGGGATACGCAGTATTTT. The complete variable domain, with remaining parts taken from reference TRBV11-3 and TRBJ2-3, reads EAGVVQSPRYKIIEKKQPVAFWCNPISGHNTLYWYLQNLGQGPELLIRYENEEAVDDSQLPKDRFSAERLKGVDSTLKIQPAELGDSAVYLCASSLWGQGDTQYFGPGTRLTVL.

The chain has TRBV27 and TRBJ1-3, with D unresolved. In germline, CDR1 is MNHEY, CDR2 SMNVEV (reference sequence). This CDR3 region has 14 residues. V was clipped by 4 bases and J by 7 bases, with 14 bases between them. The CDR3 loop is CASSSNGRVNTIYF. The CDR3 DNA reads TGTGCCAGCAGTTCGAACGGCCGGGTGAACACCATATATTTT.

DNA of the CDR3: TGTGCCAGCAGCTTAGGGCTGGGAGGACAACTCTATAATTCACCCCTCCACTTT. Translated: CASSLGLGGQLYNSPLHF. The chain has TRBV7-9 and TRBJ1-6; TRBD1 might be the D (5 bases). Trimming shortened V by 1 base and J by 3 bases, and 16 bases separated the two germline ends. The CDR3 consists of 18 residues. Germline V CDR1 and CDR2: SEHNR, FQNEAQ (reference sequence).

The chain joins TRBV6-2 or TRBV6-3 to TRBJ2-7; weak D call: TRBD2 (6 bases). Trimming removed 5 bases from V and 3 bases from J, with 14 bases in between. Germline assignment: CDR1 MNHEY and CDR2 SVGEGT. The CDR3 length is 14 residues. The CDR3 sequence: CASSDRGGRYEQYF. The CDR3 DNA sequence: TGTGCCAGCAGTGACCGTGGAGGGCGCTACGAGCAGTACTTC.

The chain has TRBV6-5 and TRBJ1-2; TRBD1 is a possible D gene (5 bases). V dropped 6 bases and J dropped 6 bases, with 14 bases sitting between them. The CDR3 has 13 amino acids. The V gene's germline CDR1 is MNHEY and CDR2 SVGAGI. The CDR3 nucleotides are TGTGCCAGCAGGCTCCAGGGAACCCATGGCTACACCTTC. This encodes CASRLQGTHGYTF.

The chain carries TRBV5-1 and TRBJ1-1, with 8 bases matching TRBD1. Germline-derived CDR1 and CDR2 are SGHRS and YFSETQ. The V segment lost 5 bases and the J segment 1 base; nucleotides outside the gene matches: 7. The CDR3 length is 15 residues. The CDR3 nucleotides are TGCGCCAGCAGATGGGGACAGGAAACGAACACTGAAGCTTTCTTT. Its translation is CASRWGQETNTEAFF. Supplemented by reference TRBV5-1 and TRBJ1-1, the full variable domain reads KAGVTQTPRYLIKTRGQQVTLSCSPISGHRSVSWYQQTPGQGLQFLFEYFSETQRNKGNFPGRFSGRQFSNSRSEMNVSTLELGDSALYLCASRWGQETNTEAFFGQGTRLTVV.